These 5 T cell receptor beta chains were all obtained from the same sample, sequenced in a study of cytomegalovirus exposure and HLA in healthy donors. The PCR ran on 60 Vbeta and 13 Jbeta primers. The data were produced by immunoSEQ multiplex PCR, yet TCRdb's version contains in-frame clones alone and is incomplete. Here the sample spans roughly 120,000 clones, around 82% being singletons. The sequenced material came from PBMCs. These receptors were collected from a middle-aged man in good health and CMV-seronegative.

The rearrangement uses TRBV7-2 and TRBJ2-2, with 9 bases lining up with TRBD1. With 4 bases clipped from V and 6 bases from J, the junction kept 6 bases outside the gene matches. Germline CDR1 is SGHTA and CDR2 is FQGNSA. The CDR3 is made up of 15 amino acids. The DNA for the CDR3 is TGTGCCAGCAGCTCGGGACAGGGACGCGCCGGGGAGCTGTTTTTT. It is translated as CASSSGQGRAGELFF.

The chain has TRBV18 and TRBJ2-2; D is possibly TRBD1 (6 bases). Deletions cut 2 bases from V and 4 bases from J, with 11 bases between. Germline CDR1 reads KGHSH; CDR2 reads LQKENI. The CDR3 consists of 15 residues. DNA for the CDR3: TGTGCCAGCTCACCAGGACAGAAAGTCACCGGGGAGCTGTTTTTT. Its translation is CASSPGQKVTGELFF.

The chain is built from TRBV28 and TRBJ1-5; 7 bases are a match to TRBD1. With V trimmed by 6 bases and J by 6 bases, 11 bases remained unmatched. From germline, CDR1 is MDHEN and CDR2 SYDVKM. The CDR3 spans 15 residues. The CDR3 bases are TGTGCCAGCAGCTACCCGGGGACAGTAGTTCAGCCCCAGCATTTT. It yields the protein CASSYPGTVVQPQHF.

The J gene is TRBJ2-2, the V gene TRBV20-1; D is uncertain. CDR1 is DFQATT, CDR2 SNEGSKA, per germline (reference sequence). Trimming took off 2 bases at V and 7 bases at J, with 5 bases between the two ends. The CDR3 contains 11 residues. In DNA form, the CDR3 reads TGCAGTGCTAGATTCCTCGGGGAGCTGTTTTTT. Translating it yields CSARFLGELFF.

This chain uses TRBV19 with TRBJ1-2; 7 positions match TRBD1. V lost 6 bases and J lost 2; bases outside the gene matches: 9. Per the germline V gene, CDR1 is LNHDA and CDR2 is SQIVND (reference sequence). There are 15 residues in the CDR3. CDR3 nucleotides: TGTGCCAGTAGCAGACCCGACAGGGACAACTATGGCTACACCTTC. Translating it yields CASSRPDRDNYGYTF.